These 17 T cell receptor beta chains were sequenced from one sample in a study of cytomegalovirus exposure and HLA in healthy donors. A multiplex PCR was run with 60 Vbeta primers and 13 Jbeta primers. Repertoires were generated with immunoSEQ multiplex PCR, while TCRdb's copy carries only in-frame clones and drops some. This table holds some 190,000 clones, about 82% found once. Sequencing used PBMCs. These receptors originate from a woman under 40 in good health and CMV-seronegative.

The chain's CDR3 is CASTRDRDTEAFF. The CDR3 DNA is TGTGCCAGCACCCGCGACAGGGACACTGAAGCTTTCTTT. V gene TRBV6-1 combines with J gene TRBJ1-1; TRBD1 agrees at 7 bases. Germline lookup yields CDR1 MNHNS and CDR2 SASEGT. The trim removed 7 bases at V and 3 bases at J, leaving 5 bases unmatched. The CDR3 spans 13 residues.

In this sample, this clone turned up once. The chain joins TRBV2 to TRBJ1-2; possible D gene TRBD1, 6 bases. This CDR3 is built from 13 residues. Looked up from germline, CDR1 is SNHLY and CDR2 is FYNNEI. Trimming shortened V by 6 bases and J by 6 bases, and 14 bases separated the two germline ends. The CDR3 DNA sequence: TGTGCCAGCAGCGGACAGAGAACTAATGGCTACACCTTC. Translated, it gives CASSGQRTNGYTF.

The table lists this clone with a count of one. This sequence joins TRBV4-2 and TRBJ2-1; D perhaps matches TRBD2 (6 bases). The CDR3 has 14 residues. Trimming cost V 0 bases and J 6 bases, with 9 bases left between them. Germline V CDR1 and CDR2: LGHNA, YNFKEQ. The CDR3 reads CASSQEGLGNEQFF. The DNA for the CDR3 is TGTGCCAGCAGCCAAGAGGGACTCGGCAATGAGCAGTTCTTC.

J is TRBJ1-1 and V is TRBV6-5, with D tentatively TRBD1 (6 bases). This CDR3 contains 13 residues. The V and J ends lost 6 bases and 5 bases respectively, with 13 bases between them. CDR1 MNHEY and CDR2 SVGAGI come from the germline V gene. CDR3 loop: CASSLGAWTEAFF. Written as DNA, the CDR3 is TGTGCCAGCAGCCTGGGGGCCTGGACTGAAGCTTTCTTT.

The V and J genes are TRBV5-1 and TRBJ2-1; 8 nucleotides align to TRBD2. The CDR3 has 15 residues. Germline lookup yields CDR1 SGHRS and CDR2 YFSETQ. V trimming: 4 bases; J trimming: 9 bases; junction bases outside the gene matches: 12. DNA of the CDR3: TGCGCCAGCAGCCCGGGGGGGACCGCCCGCAGTGAGCAGTTCTTC. As protein: CASSPGGTARSEQFF. Together with reference TRBV5-1 and TRBJ2-1, the CDR3 gives the full variable domain: KAGVTQTPRYLIKTRGQQVTLSCSPISGHRSVSWYQQTPGQGLQFLFEYFSETQRNKGNFPGRFSGRQFSNSRSEMNVSTLELGDSALYLCASSPGGTARSEQFFGPGTRLTVL.

The V call is TRBV30, the J call TRBJ1-5, with D possibly matching TRBD1 (6 bases). Trimming took off 2 bases at V and 5 bases at J, with 10 bases between the two ends. Per the germline V gene, CDR1 is GTSNPN and CDR2 is SVGIG (reference sequence). The CDR3 runs 13 residues. The CDR3 bases are TGTGCCTGGAGTCGGGCAGGGGATCAGCCCCAGCATTTT. This gives the protein CAWSRAGDQPQHF.

The chain combines TRBV6-1 with TRBJ1-2; D is perhaps TRBD1 (5 bases). Germline V gene sequence: CDR1 MNHNS, CDR2 SASEGT. The CDR3 runs 17 residues. Trimming cost V 3 bases and J 1 base, with 18 bases left between them. This CDR3 reads CASSELGLAVSNYGYTF. The DNA for the CDR3 is TGTGCCAGCAGTGAGCTGGGGCTGGCAGTGAGTAACTATGGCTACACCTTC.

V and J are TRBV4-1 and TRBJ2-5, with 8 nucleotides matching TRBD2. The CDR3 contains 17 residues. With 1 base clipped from V and 1 base from J, the junction kept 8 bases outside the gene matches. Per the germline V gene, CDR1 is MGHRA and CDR2 is YSYEKL. The CDR3, as DNA: TGCGCCAGCAGCCAAGTGACAGCGGGGGCCCCCCAAGAGACCCAGTACTTC. Its translation is CASSQVTAGAPQETQYF.

This chain links TRBV7-2 with TRBJ2-2; D is ambiguous. Germline values: CDR1 SGHTA, CDR2 FQGNSA. The CDR3 runs to 15 residues. The V end was cut by 5 bases, the J end by 4 bases, with 14 bases between. The chain's CDR3 is CASSTKGGLTGELFF. The CDR3 bases are TGTGCCAGCAGCACTAAAGGCGGTCTCACCGGGGAGCTGTTTTTT.

The chain couples TRBV11-3 to TRBJ2-7; 8 bases agree with TRBD1. V lost 5 bases, J lost 6 bases, and 12 bases stayed unmatched. CDR1 is SGHNT, CDR2 YENEEA, per germline. The CDR3 loop spans 15 amino acids. The DNA of the CDR3 is TGTGCCAGCAGCCTAGGGGGGCAGGGGGCAAGCGAGCAGTACTTC. This gives the protein CASSLGGQGASEQYF.

This clone has more than one count but fewer than ten. V is TRBV30 and J is TRBJ1-5; no definite D call. V gave up 0 bases and J gave up 9 bases, with 15 bases separating them. The CDR3 is made up of 14 amino acids. Germline V gives CDR1 GTSNPN, CDR2 SVGIG (reference sequence). CDR3 loop: CAWSVGGSVGPQHF. CDR3 DNA: TGTGCCTGGAGTGTAGGCGGGAGTGTCGGGCCCCAGCATTTT. Complete variable domain (other parts from reference TRBV30 and TRBJ1-5): SQTIHQWPATLVQPVGSPLSLECTVEGTSNPNLYWYRQAAGRGLQLLFYSVGIGQISSEVPQNLSASRPQDRQFILSSKKLLLSDSGFYLCAWSVGGSVGPQHFGDGTRLSIL.

This sequence joins TRBV5-4 and TRBJ1-6; a weak D match, TRBD1 (6 bases). V gave up 3 bases and J gave up 3 bases, with 10 bases separating them. The CDR3 contains 15 residues. CDR1 SGHNT and CDR2 YYREEE come from the germline V gene (reference sequence). Written as DNA, the CDR3 is TGTGCCAGCAGCTCTAAGGACAGCTATAATTCACCCCTCCACTTT. Translating it yields CASSSKDSYNSPLHF. Using reference TRBV5-4 and TRBJ1-6 for the parts outside the CDR3, the full variable domain is ETGVTQSPTHLIKTRGQQVTLRCSSQSGHNTVSWYQQALGQGPQFIFQYYREEENGRGNFPPRFSGLQFPNYSSELNVNALELDDSALYLCASSSKDSYNSPLHFGNGTRLTVT.

V and J are TRBV5-6 and TRBJ1-2; D remains unclear. CDR1 SGHDT and CDR2 YYEEEE come from the germline V gene. Trimming took 0 bases from V and 2 from J, leaving 11 bases between them. The CDR3 has 15 amino acids. CDR3 coding DNA: TGTGCCAGCAGCTTGGTTACCCTCGGGAACTATGGCTACACCTTC. Protein: CASSLVTLGNYGYTF. The whole variable domain, filled in from reference TRBV5-6 and TRBJ1-2, reads DAGVTQSPTHLIKTRGQQVTLRCSPKSGHDTVSWYQQALGQGPQFIFQYYEEEERQRGNFPDRFSGHQFPNYSSELNVNALLLGDSALYLCASSLVTLGNYGYTFGSGTRLTVV.

V gene TRBV5-8 combines with J gene TRBJ1-2; 9 bases line up with TRBD1. Germline trimming cut 4 bases from V and 8 bases from J; bases unmatched to any gene: 9. Per germline, CDR1 SGHTS and CDR2 YDEGEE. This CDR3 has 14 residues. The CDR3: CASSLPWTGAGYTF. CDR3 nucleotide sequence: TGTGCCAGCAGCCTGCCTTGGACAGGGGCCGGCTACACCTTC.

The chain carries TRBV7-8 and TRBJ1-5; 8 bases line up with TRBD1. This CDR3 has 19 amino acids. J gave up 5 bases and V 4 bases, and 19 bases lay outside the gene matches. Germline loops: CDR1 SGHVS, CDR2 FQNEAQ. CDR3 in amino acids: CASSSGSNWDRSSDQPQHF. The DNA for the CDR3 is TGTGCCAGCAGCTCAGGGTCGAACTGGGACAGGTCCTCCGATCAGCCCCAGCATTTT. Based on the CDR3 plus reference TRBV7-8 and TRBJ1-5, the full variable domain is GAGVSQSPRYKVAKRGQDVALRCDPISGHVSLFWYQQALGQGPEFLTYFQNEAQLDKSGLPSDRFFAERPEGSVSTLKIQRTQQEDSAVYLCASSSGSNWDRSSDQPQHFGDGTRLSIL.

The rearrangement links TRBV19 to TRBJ1-5; 7 bases fit TRBD1. J was trimmed by 6 bases and V by 5 bases; bases with no gene match: 4. The CDR3 contains 13 residues. Germline V lookup: CDR1 LNHDA, CDR2 SQIVND (reference sequence). Written as DNA, the CDR3 is TGTGCCAGTAGTCCACAGGGGATTCAGCCCCAGCATTTT. It is translated as CASSPQGIQPQHF.

The chain recombines TRBV7-3 with TRBJ2-3; D perhaps matches TRBD2 (6 bases). Looked up from germline, CDR1 is SGHTA and CDR2 is FQGTGA. Trimming shortened V by 0 bases and J by 5 bases, and 12 bases separated the two germline ends. CDR3 length equals 15 residues. The CDR3 is CASSLTGGEVDTQYF. The CDR3 nucleotides read TGTGCCAGCAGCTTAACAGGAGGGGAGGTAGATACGCAGTATTTT.